This T cell receptor beta chain was found in a study of blood T cell repertoires in COVID-19. Study summary: COVID-19 samples from acute and convalescent phases originated in the United States, Italy and Spain. T cells, B-cell-depleted T cells, or PBMCs provided the cDNA or gDNA that served as material.

CDR3 size: 11 residues. The germline CDR1 and CDR2 sequences are MGHRA and YSYEKL. The ends were cut back, 6 bases at V and 8 bases at J, with 11 bases in the middle. Authors' processing steps: Counts of nucleated cells, estimated from reference gene primer amplification, were obtained. Assay: immunoSEQ multiplex PCR; the TCRdb copy retains only in-frame clones and omits some. Clone size and the V and J calls come from that table; the DNA yielded D and trimming. The sample carries around 100,000 clones, just under 80% recorded once. This clone was counted a few times. V gene TRBV4-1 combines with J gene TRBJ2-7; D gene uncertain. The specimen sequenced was peripheral blood. This receptor was obtained from a woman in her 70s with acute or convalescent COVID-19. As DNA, the CDR3 is TGCGCCAGCAGGCAGGATTTAAAGCAGTACTTC. Translation gives CASRQDLKQYF.